This TCR beta chain was sequenced for a study of T cell changes during pregnancy in multiple sclerosis. Repertoires were generated with immunoSEQ multiplex PCR, while TCRdb's copy carries only in-frame clones and drops some. The repertoire holds fewer than 80,000 clones, almost 95% seen once, with less than 2% in the top ten. Deletions cut 7 bases from V and 7 bases from J, with 23 bases between. This CDR3 spans 15 amino acids. Per germline, CDR1 SNHLY and CDR2 FYNNEI. The source of this sequence is a female donor in good health, enrolled as a control in a pregnancy study. The V and J genes are TRBV2 and TRBJ2-7, with D possibly matching TRBD2 (5 bases). The sequencing used peripheral blood, collected in the third trimester of pregnancy. The CDR3 here is CASKFFRQTGGEQYF. Written as DNA, the CDR3 is TGTGCCAGCAAGTTCTTCCGGCAGACCGGCGGGGAGCAGTACTTC. Filled out from reference TRBV2 and TRBJ2-7, the complete variable domain reads EPEVTQTPSHQVTQMGQEVILRCVPISNHLYFYWYRQILGQKVEFLVSFYNNEISEKSEIFDDQFSVERPDGSNFTLKIRSTKLEDSAMYFCASKFFRQTGGEQYFGPGTRLTVT.